Each of the 26 T cell receptor beta chains below was sequenced from the same sample in a study of T cell changes during pregnancy in multiple sclerosis. Libraries were prepared by immunoSEQ multiplex PCR; TCRdb keeps only in-frame clonotypes and omits some of them. This table holds 30,000 or so clones, roughly 84% found once. The specimen comprised CD8+ T cells from peripheral blood mononuclear cells, sampled after pregnancy. Every receptor here comes from a female donor with multiple sclerosis, enrolled in a pregnancy study.

The chain combines TRBV19 with TRBJ1-5, with unresolved D. The length of the CDR3 is 14 residues. V shed 10 bases and J shed 4 bases, with 17 bases lying between them. In germline, CDR1 is LNHDA, CDR2 SQIVND (reference sequence). DNA for the CDR3: TGTGCCACCACCGACCGGGTCTTGAATCAGCCCCAGCATTTT. This gives the protein CATTDRVLNQPQHF.

This sequence joins TRBV7-9 and TRBJ1-1; TRBD1 matches at 9 bases. The V gene's germline CDR1 is SEHNR and CDR2 FQNEAQ (reference sequence). This CDR3 has 14 amino acids. Trimming at V came to 5 bases and at J to 5 bases, leaving 6 bases not matched to a gene. The CDR3 DNA sequence: TGTGCCAGCAGCCTACAGGGGGCGCGTACTGAAGCTTTCTTT. Amino acids: CASSLQGARTEAFF.

The rearrangement links TRBV4-1 to TRBJ2-7, with 8 bases identical to TRBD1. V was pared by 4 bases and J by 3 bases, with 8 bases of the junction left unmatched. Looked up from germline, CDR1 is MGHRA and CDR2 is YSYEKL. The CDR3 is 15 amino acids. CDR3 protein: CASSRQQGEYYEQYF. In DNA, the CDR3 is TGCGCCAGCAGCCGTCAACAGGGGGAATACTACGAGCAGTACTTC.

As concerns this clone: Other DNA sequences in the sample encode the same CDR3. This chain uses TRBV19 with TRBJ1-1; unclear D gene. Per germline, CDR1 LNHDA and CDR2 SQIVND (reference sequence). This CDR3 region has 13 residues. V lost 8 bases and J lost 0, with 10 bases in between. CDR3 nucleotide sequence: TGTGCCAGTTCGTACGGGGTGAACACTGAAGCTTTCTTT. As protein: CASSYGVNTEAFF.

The chain carries TRBV29-1 and TRBJ1-2; TRBD1 might be the D (5 bases). Germline V CDR1 and CDR2: SQVTM, ANQGSEA. The ends were cut back, 6 bases at V and 1 base at J, with 21 bases in the middle. The CDR3 has 16 residues. CDR3 sequence reads: CSVPPGEGYINYGYTF. The DNA for the CDR3 is TGCAGCGTCCCACCGGGGGAGGGCTACATTAACTATGGCTACACCTTC.

This clone is termed large. The genes are TRBV7-6 and TRBJ2-1; 7 bases agree with TRBD1. Germline V gene sequence: CDR1 SGHVS, CDR2 FNYEAQ. The CDR3 loop spans 14 amino acids. Germline trimming cut 5 bases from V and 6 bases from J; bases unmatched to any gene: 7. CDR3 DNA: TGTGCCAGCAGCCTATACAGGGGCGGCAATGAGCAGTTCTTC. Residues: CASSLYRGGNEQFF. The full variable domain, with the rest looked up from reference TRBV7-6 and TRBJ2-1, is GAGVSQSPRYKVTKRGQDVALRCDPISGHVSLYWYRQALGQGPEFLTYFNYEAQQDKSGLPNDRFSAERPEGSISTLTIQRTEQRDSAMYRCASSLYRGGNEQFFGPGTRLTVL.

There are a few counts of this clone. The CDR3 DNA reads as TGTGCCAGCAGACTCCAGAACACTGAAGCTTTCTTT. Amino acid sequence: CASRLQNTEAFF. The chain is built from TRBV2 and TRBJ1-1; D not certain. The CDR3 loop spans 12 amino acids. The ends were cut back, 6 bases at V and 1 base at J, with 6 bases in the middle. Germline-derived CDR1 and CDR2 are SNHLY and FYNNEI.

The V and J genes are TRBV27 and TRBJ1-5, with 8 bases that match TRBD1. Germline CDR1 reads MNHEY; CDR2 reads SMNVEV (reference sequence). V gave up 3 bases and J gave up 7 bases; unmatched junction bases: 5. The CDR3 contains 14 residues. CDR3 protein: CASSFAGGAQPQHF. The CDR3 coding sequence is TGTGCCAGCAGTTTCGCAGGGGGCGCCCAGCCCCAGCATTTT.

V is TRBV5-6 and J is TRBJ2-5, with 11 bases that match TRBD2. With 6 bases clipped from V and 4 bases from J, the junction kept 8 bases outside the gene matches. The CDR3 totals 15 residues. Germline V lookup: CDR1 SGHDT, CDR2 YYEEEE. As DNA, the CDR3 is TGTGCCAGCACCCGCGCTAGCGGGGGGAGAGAGACCCAGTACTTC. Amino acids: CASTRASGGRETQYF.

The J gene is TRBJ1-1, the V gene TRBV27; TRBD1 might be the D (6 bases). This CDR3 is built from 13 residues. Looked up from germline, CDR1 is MNHEY and CDR2 is SMNVEV (reference sequence). The ends were cut back, 5 bases at V and 7 bases at J, with 14 bases in the middle. The CDR3 reads CASSPAGQREAFF. CDR3 DNA sequence: TGTGCCAGCAGTCCTGCCGGACAGCGTGAAGCTTTCTTT.

This clone is deemed medium-sized (0.01 to 0.1%). This chain links TRBV4-2 with TRBJ2-6, with TRBD1 matching 9 bases. Germline assignment: CDR1 LGHNA and CDR2 YNFKEQ. With 0 bases clipped from V and 3 bases from J, the junction kept 0 bases outside the gene matches. The CDR3 length is 16 residues. CDR3 sequence: CASSQEDRGGANVLTF. CDR3 in DNA: TGTGCCAGCAGCCAAGAGGACAGGGGTGGGGCCAACGTCCTGACTTTC.

This rearrangement joins TRBV10-2 to TRBJ2-7; 7 bases are a match to TRBD1. With 5 bases clipped from V and 5 bases from J, the junction kept 6 bases outside the gene matches. This CDR3 contains 13 residues. CDR1 and CDR2 (germline): WSHSY, SAAADI. The CDR3 loop is CASSLTGWNEQYF. In DNA, the CDR3 is TGCGCCAGCAGTTTGACAGGGTGGAACGAGCAGTACTTC.

This clone was found a few times. The chain couples TRBV7-9 to TRBJ1-4; D is uncertain. Trimming shortened V by 5 bases and J by 4 bases, and 14 bases separated the two germline ends. CDR1 is SEHNR, CDR2 FQNEAQ, per germline (reference sequence). The CDR3 extends over 15 amino acids. The CDR3 protein is CASSQVFGGNEKLFF. For the CDR3, the DNA is TGTGCCAGCAGCCAAGTGTTTGGAGGTAATGAAAAACTGTTTTTT.

The chain is built from TRBV7-9 and TRBJ1-2; TRBD1 matches at 7 bases. This CDR3 is built from 16 residues. J was trimmed by 1 base and V by 0 bases; bases with no gene match: 5. Germline CDR1 is SEHNR and CDR2 is FQNEAQ (reference sequence). This CDR3 reads CASSLAGQDINYGYTF. Here the CDR3 DNA reads TGTGCCAGCAGCTTAGCCGGACAGGACATTAACTATGGCTACACCTTC. Drawing the rest from reference TRBV7-9 and TRBJ1-2, the complete variable domain is DTGVSQNPRHKITKRGQNVTFRCDPISEHNRLYWYRQTLGQGPEFLTYFQNEAQLEKSRLLSDRFSAERPKGSFSTLEIQRTEQGDSAMYLCASSLAGQDINYGYTFGSGTRLTVV.

This sequence joins TRBV14 and TRBJ1-3, with D uncertain. Trimming cost V 0 bases and J 4 bases, with 13 bases left between them. The CDR3 is 16 residues long. Germline assignment: CDR1 SGHDN and CDR2 FVKESK. DNA of the CDR3: TGTGCCAGCAGCCAAGATGGGGAGGCCCTAGGAAACACCATATATTTT. As protein: CASSQDGEALGNTIYF. Filled out from reference TRBV14 and TRBJ1-3, the complete variable domain reads EAGVTQFPSHSVIEKGQTVTLRCDPISGHDNLYWYRRVMGKEIKFLLHFVKESKQDESGMPNNRFLAERTGGTYSTLKVQPAELEDSGVYFCASSQDGEALGNTIYFGEGSWLTVV.

In DNA form, the CDR3 reads TGCGCCAGCAGTGAACAGAGCTCCTACGAGCAGTACTTC. This encodes CASSEQSSYEQYF. The rearrangement links TRBV10-2 to TRBJ2-7, with no clear D. Germline CDR1 and CDR2: WSHSY and SAAADI. With 3 bases removed from V and 0 bases from J, the gap between germline ends came to 6 bases. The CDR3 runs to 13 residues.

CDR3 DNA: TGTGCCAGCAGCTCCTGGGGACAGGGGGCGTACGAGCAGTACTTC. This codes for CASSSWGQGAYEQYF. V usage is TRBV13 and J usage is TRBJ2-7; TRBD1 agrees at 12 bases. V trimming: 4 bases; J trimming: 4 bases; junction bases outside the gene matches: 5. Germline V CDR1 and CDR2: PRHDT, FYEKMQ (reference sequence). The CDR3 consists of 15 residues.

This chain uses TRBV15 with TRBJ1-1, with unresolved D. This CDR3 is built from 15 residues. From germline, CDR1 is LNHNV and CDR2 YYDKDF (reference sequence). V dropped 3 bases and J dropped 2 bases, with 13 bases sitting between them. In nucleotides, the CDR3 is TGTGCCACCAGCAGCCCTACCGGGATTAACACTGAAGCTTTCTTT. Translated: CATSSPTGINTEAFF.

The chain couples TRBV7-9 to TRBJ1-2; D is perhaps TRBD1 (5 bases). Looked up from germline, CDR1 is SEHNR and CDR2 is FQNEAQ (reference sequence). The length of the CDR3 is 17 residues. Trimming took 5 bases from V and 5 from J, leaving 24 bases between them. The CDR3 bases are TGTGCCAGCAGCCCCCAGCGGTCAGTGCTCCGGGGGTATGGCTACACCTTC. Translated, it gives CASSPQRSVLRGYGYTF.

The rearrangement links TRBV27 to TRBJ1-5, with 7 positions matching TRBD1. The CDR3 spans 14 residues. Germline CDR1 MNHEY, CDR2 SMNVEV (reference sequence). V lost 10 bases to trimming and J lost 6 bases; unmatched junction nucleotides: 12. The DNA of the CDR3 is TGTGCCATCCATGAGGGACAGTCGATTCAGCCCCAGCATTTT. This encodes CAIHEGQSIQPQHF.

V is TRBV6-5 and J is TRBJ1-1; D gene ambiguous. Per germline, CDR1 MNHEY and CDR2 SVGAGI. The length of the CDR3 is 13 residues. V was trimmed by 0 bases and J by 7 bases, leaving 9 bases between them. Written as DNA, the CDR3 is TGTGCCAGCAGTTACTCTGAGCCGGGTGAAGCTTTCTTT. Protein sequence: CASSYSEPGEAFF.

V gene TRBV4-1 combines with J gene TRBJ2-5, with 7 bases that match TRBD1. Per germline, CDR1 MGHRA and CDR2 YSYEKL. This CDR3 is built from 15 residues. V shed 6 bases, J shed 1 base, and the junction held 8 bases outside the gene matches. CDR3 DNA sequence: TGCGCCAGCAGATATGGACAGGCGATCCAAGAGACCCAGTACTTC. Protein: CASRYGQAIQETQYF.

V is TRBV6-4 and J is TRBJ2-3, with 12 nucleotides matching TRBD2. V was pared by 5 bases and J by 4 bases, with 7 bases of the junction left unmatched. The CDR3 runs to 16 residues. In germline, CDR1 is MRHNA, CDR2 SNTAGT. CDR3 loop: CASSLHSSGGADTQYF. DNA of the CDR3: TGTGCCAGCAGTCTACACTCTAGCGGGGGGGCAGATACGCAGTATTTT.

The rearrangement uses TRBV4-1 and TRBJ2-1, with D unresolved. Trimming shortened V by 4 bases and J by 7 bases, and 14 bases separated the two germline ends. Germline CDR1 and CDR2: MGHRA and YSYEKL. This CDR3 contains 14 residues. DNA for the CDR3: TGCGCCAGCAGCCCGACCCCGGCTAGGAATGAGCAGTTCTTC. Its protein product is CASSPTPARNEQFF.

The sample holds a few counts of this clone. The chain is built from TRBV5-1 and TRBJ1-1; a possible D gene is TRBD1 (5 bases). Germline V gives CDR1 SGHRS, CDR2 YFSETQ. Between the trimmed V and J ends, which lost 0 bases and 7 bases, there was a span of 10 bases. This CDR3 comprises 13 residues. CDR3 sequence: CASSLEGEGEAFF. In DNA, the CDR3 is TGCGCCAGCAGCTTGGAAGGGGAGGGTGAAGCTTTCTTT.

This clone turned up a few times. V gene TRBV6-5 combines with J gene TRBJ1-2; 8 bases are a match to TRBD1. V lost 4 bases to trimming and J lost 4 bases; unmatched junction nucleotides: 2. This CDR3 comprises 13 residues. In germline, CDR1 is MNHEY, CDR2 SVGAGI. CDR3 in DNA: TGTGCCAGCAGTTTTGGACAGGGCTATGGCTACACCTTC. This translates into CASSFGQGYGYTF.